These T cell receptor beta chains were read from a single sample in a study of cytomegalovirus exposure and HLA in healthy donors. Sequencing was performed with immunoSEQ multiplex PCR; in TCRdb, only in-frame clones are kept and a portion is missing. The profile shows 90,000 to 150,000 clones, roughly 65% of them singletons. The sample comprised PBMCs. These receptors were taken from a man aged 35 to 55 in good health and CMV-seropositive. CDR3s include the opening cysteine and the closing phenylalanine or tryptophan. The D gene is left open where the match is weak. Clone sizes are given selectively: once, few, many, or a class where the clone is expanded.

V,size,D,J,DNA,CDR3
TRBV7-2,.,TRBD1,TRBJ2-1,TGTGCCAGCAGTCCCGGACAGGGGGCCAGTGAGCAGTTCTTC,CASSPGQGASEQFF
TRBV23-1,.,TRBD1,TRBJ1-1,TGCGCCAGCAGTCAGTTGGACAGGGTGGCTTTCTTT,CASSQLDRVAFF
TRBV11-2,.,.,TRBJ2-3,TGTGCCAGCAGCTTGTGGGGGCGGCCCAGCACAGATACGCAGTATTTT,CASSLWGRPSTDTQYF
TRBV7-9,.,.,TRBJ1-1,TGTGCCAGCAGCCAGGACACCCACTGGAACACTGAAGCTTTCTTT,CASSQDTHWNTEAFF
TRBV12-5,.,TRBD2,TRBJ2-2,TGTGCTAGTCTCAGCGGGGGGGACCCCACCGGGGAGCTGTTTTTT,CASLSGGDPTGELFF
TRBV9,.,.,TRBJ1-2,TGTGCCAGCAGCGCGGGGGTCTATGGCTACACCTTC,CASSAGVYGYTF
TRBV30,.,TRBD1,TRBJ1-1,TGTGCCTGGAACGACAGGGTGAACACTGAAGCTTTCTTT,CAWNDRVNTEAFF
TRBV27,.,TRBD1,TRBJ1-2,TGTGCCAGCAGTTTATCAGTGGGGACAGATGGCTACACCTTC,CASSLSVGTDGYTF
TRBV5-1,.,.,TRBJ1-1,TGCGCCAGCAGCGAACCAGGGGTCACTGAAGCTTTCTTT,CASSEPGVTEAFF
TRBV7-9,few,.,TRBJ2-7,TGTGCCAGCAGTTTAGGCACAGGGAGCTCCTACGAGCAGTACTTC,CASSLGTGSSYEQYF
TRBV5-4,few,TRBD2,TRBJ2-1,TGTGCCAGCAGCTTAGCGGGAGTGGACGAGCAGTTCTTC,CASSLAGVDEQFF
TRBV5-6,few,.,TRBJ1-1,TGTGCCAGCAGCTTGGCGGACAGCGACTATGAAGCTTTCTTT,CASSLADSDYEAFF
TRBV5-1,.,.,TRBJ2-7,TGCGCCAGCAGCTTGAACAGCTACGAGCAGTACTTC,CASSLNSYEQYF
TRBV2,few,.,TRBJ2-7,TGTGCCAGCAGTCTCTACGAGCAGTACTTC,CASSLYEQYF
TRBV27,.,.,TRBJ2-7,TGTGCCAGCAGTTTATCGGGACTGTTGCGGTACGAGCAGTACTTC,CASSLSGLLRYEQYF
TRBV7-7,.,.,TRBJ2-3,TGTGCCAGCAGCTTTGGTCGCGAGGGCACAGATACGCAGTATTTT,CASSFGREGTDTQYF
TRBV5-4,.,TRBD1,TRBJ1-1,TGTGCCAGCAGACAGGGGGGTAACAGGGGCGAGACTTTCTTT,CASRQGGNRGETFF
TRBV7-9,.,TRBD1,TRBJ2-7,TGTGCCAGCAGCTTAGCGCGGGACAGGCCCTACGAGCAGTACTTC,CASSLARDRPYEQYF
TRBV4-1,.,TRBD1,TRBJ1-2,TGCGCCAGCAGCCAAGAGAATCTCAGGGGGCTAAACTATGGCTACACCTTC,CASSQENLRGLNYGYTF
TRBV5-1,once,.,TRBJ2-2,TGCGCCAGCAGCTTGGTCGGGGGAGTAACCGGGGAGCTGTTTTTT,CASSLVGGVTGELFF
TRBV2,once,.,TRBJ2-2,TGTGCCAGCCAGGGACTCGTGAACACCGGGGAGCTGTTTTTT,CASQGLVNTGELFF
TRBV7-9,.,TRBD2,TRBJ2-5,TGTGCCAGCAGCATCCTAGCGGGGAGAGAGACCCAGTACTTC,CASSILAGRETQYF
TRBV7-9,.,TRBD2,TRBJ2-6,TGTGCCAGCAGCTTAGGACTAGCGGGTTACTCTGGGGCCAACGTCCTGACTTTC,CASSLGLAGYSGANVLTF
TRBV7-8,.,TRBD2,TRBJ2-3,TGTGCCAGCAGCCGACTAGCGGGATATACCACAGATACGCAGTATTTT,CASSRLAGYTTDTQYF
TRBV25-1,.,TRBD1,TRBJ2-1,TGTGCCAGCAGCCGATCCGGGACAGGGTTGGGTGAGCAGTTCTTC,CASSRSGTGLGEQFF
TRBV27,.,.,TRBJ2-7,TGTGCCAGCAGTTTAATGGGCGCCACCTCCTACGAGCAGTACTTC,CASSLMGATSYEQYF
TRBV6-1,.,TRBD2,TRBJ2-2,TGTGCCAGCCTGGCGGGAGATTACACCGGGGAGCTGTTTTTT,CASLAGDYTGELFF
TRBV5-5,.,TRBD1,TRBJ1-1,TGTGCCAGCAGCTTGGCCGAGGGGGCCCCGCACACTGAAGCTTTCTTT,CASSLAEGAPHTEAFF
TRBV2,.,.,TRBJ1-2,TGTGCCAGCAGTGAATCAGGGAACTATGGCTACACCTTC,CASSESGNYGYTF
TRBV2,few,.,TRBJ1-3,TGTGCCAGCAGTGACGCGTCTTTCTCTGGAAACACCATATATTTT,CASSDASFSGNTIYF
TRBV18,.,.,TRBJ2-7,TGTGCCAGCTCACCACCGGCTAGTGCAGTCTACGAGCAGTACTTC,CASSPPASAVYEQYF
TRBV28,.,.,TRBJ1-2,TGTGCCAGCAGTTTAATACCCCGACAGAGTAACTATGGCTACACCTTC,CASSLIPRQSNYGYTF
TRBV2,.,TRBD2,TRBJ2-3,TGTGCCAGCAGTGAACTAGCGGAAAATACGCAGTATTTT,CASSELAENTQYF
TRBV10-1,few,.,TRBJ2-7,TGCGCCAGAAGTGGATTTTGTATGGGGGGCTACGAGCAGTACTTC,CARSGFCMGGYEQYF
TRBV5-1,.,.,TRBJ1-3,TGCGCCAGCAGCTTGGGGTCGAGCTCTGGAAACACCATATATTTT,CASSLGSSSGNTIYF
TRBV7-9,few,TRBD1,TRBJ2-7,TGTGCCAGCACCTTAACGGGACAGGGGGGCGAGCAGTACTTC,CASTLTGQGGEQYF
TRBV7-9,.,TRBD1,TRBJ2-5,TGTGCCAGTAGCTCACGACAGGGGCTCGAGACCCAGTACTTC,CASSSRQGLETQYF